A single sample gave rise to the 12 T cell receptor beta chains below, sequenced in a study of shared clonotypes between healthy human individuals. TCRdb's table, derived via immunoSEQ multiplex PCR, lists solely in-frame clones and lacks some. In the table there are around 2.3 million clones, 90% to 97% of which are singletons. The sample comprised naive CD4+ T cells sorted from blood. Subset of the sample: CD45RA+ positively selected. These receptors originate from a man aged 18 to 30 in good health.

V is TRBV11-1 and J is TRBJ2-5, with D possibly TRBD1 on 6 matching bases. CDR1 and CDR2 (germline): SGHAT, FQDESV (reference sequence). The V end lost 1 base, the J end lost 5 bases, and 17 bases lay between the germline ends. The CDR3 extends over 16 amino acids. The CDR3 nucleotides read TGTGCCAGCAGCTTAGACTCTCCCAGGGGACGGGAGACCCAGTACTTC. Protein: CASSLDSPRGRETQYF.

The V and J genes are TRBV30 and TRBJ2-7, with 10 bases that match TRBD1. The CDR3 totals 12 residues. The V gene end was trimmed by 5 bases and the J gene end by 3 bases; junction bases not matched to a gene: 1. Looked up from germline, CDR1 is GTSNPN and CDR2 is SVGIG (reference sequence). This chain's CDR3 is CAWGQGDYEQYF. The CDR3 DNA reads as TGTGCCTGGGGACAGGGGGACTACGAGCAGTACTTC.

The chain links TRBV11-2 to TRBJ2-1; the D is unclear. The V gene lost 0 bases and the J gene lost 3 bases, with 9 bases spanning the gap. The CDR3 loop spans 15 amino acids. Germline V gives CDR1 SGHAT, CDR2 FQNNGV. The CDR3 protein is CASSLEGNLYNEQFF. CDR3 bases: TGTGCCAGCAGCTTAGAGGGGAATCTCTACAATGAGCAGTTCTTC.

In this sample, this clone turned up once. The V call is TRBV10-3, the J call TRBJ1-5; 7 bases line up with TRBD1. This CDR3 is 14 amino acids long. V gave up 9 bases and J gave up 2 bases; unmatched junction bases: 7. Germline-derived CDR1 and CDR2 are ENHRY and SYGVKD. In DNA, the CDR3 is TGTGCCATTGGGTCCGGGACAGGCAATCAGCCCCAGCATTTT. Translation gives CAIGSGTGNQPQHF.

DNA of the CDR3: TGCAGCGTTCAGACAGGGGGTATTGGCTACACCTTC. Amino acids: CSVQTGGIGYTF. The V and J genes are TRBV29-1 and TRBJ1-2; 9 bases are shared with TRBD1. The V gene end was trimmed by 5 bases and the J gene end by 7 bases; junction bases not matched to a gene: 5. Germline-derived CDR1 and CDR2 are SQVTM and ANQGSEA. This CDR3 has 12 residues. The variable domain in full, with the rest retrieved from reference TRBV29-1 and TRBJ1-2, is SAVISQKPSRDICQRGTSLTIQCQVDSQVTMMFWYRQQPGQSLTLIATANQGSEATYESGFVIDKFPISRPNLTFSTLTVSNMSPEDSSIYLCSVQTGGIGYTFGSGTRLTVV.

The genes are TRBV2 and TRBJ2-3; 10 positions match TRBD2. CDR1 and CDR2 from the germline V gene are SNHLY and FYNNEI. The CDR3 has 14 residues. Trimming took 4 bases from V and 4 from J; bases not matched to a gene: 2. CDR3 coding DNA: TGTGCCAGCAGTGCAGCGGGGGGGCCAGATACGCAGTATTTT. It specifies CASSAAGGPDTQYF. Combining the CDR3 with reference TRBV2 and TRBJ2-3 gives the whole variable domain EPEVTQTPSHQVTQMGQEVILRCVPISNHLYFYWYRQILGQKVEFLVSFYNNEISEKSEIFDDQFSVERPDGSNFTLKIRSTKLEDSAMYFCASSAAGGPDTQYFGPGTRLTVL.

The CDR3 protein is CASKGLAGPSEQFF. The CDR3 coding sequence is TGTGCCAGCAAAGGACTAGCGGGACCGTCGGAGCAGTTCTTC. This chain links TRBV2 with TRBJ2-1; 12 nucleotides agree with TRBD2. The junction had 8 bases not matched to a gene; V was cut back by 7 bases and J by 10 bases. The CDR3 loop spans 14 amino acids. Germline V gene sequence: CDR1 SNHLY, CDR2 FYNNEI.

In the case of this clone: An end of the junction differs from the germline gene, which may be a read error. V gene TRBV7-7 combines with J gene TRBJ2-5; 8 nucleotides align to TRBD1. The germline CDR1 and CDR2 sequences are SSHAT and FNYEAQ (reference sequence). This CDR3 contains 14 residues. The chain's CDR3 is CASSPDRDYVTQYF. The CDR3 nucleotides read TGTGCTAGCAGCCCGGACAGGGATTATGTGACCCAGTACTTC.

V is TRBV18 and J is TRBJ1-4; D remains unclear. CDR3 length: 16 amino acids. V was clipped by 4 bases and J by 3 bases, with 15 bases between them. Germline CDR1 is KGHSH and CDR2 is LQKENI. The CDR3 DNA reads as TGTGCCAGCTCACGAACGGCCCCGAGGTCTAATGAAAAACTGTTTTTT. It codes for CASSRTAPRSNEKLFF.

This rearrangement joins TRBV6-6 to TRBJ1-6; TRBD1 is a possible D gene (5 bases). The germline V gene encodes CDR1 MNHNY and CDR2 SVGAGI (reference sequence). This CDR3 has 14 residues. Between the trimmed V and J ends, which lost 4 bases and 5 bases, there was a span of 9 bases. The CDR3: CASSFQGNNSPLHF. The CDR3 DNA reads as TGTGCCAGCAGTTTTCAGGGAAATAATTCACCCCTCCACTTT.

V usage is TRBV6-5 and J usage is TRBJ1-5; possibly TRBD1 for D (5 bases). Trimming took 6 bases from V and 2 from J, leaving 11 bases between them. This CDR3 is 14 amino acids long. The germline gives CDR1 MNHEY, CDR2 SVGAGI. CDR3 nucleotide sequence: TGTGCCAGCAGCCAGGGACTGCGCAATCAGCCCCAGCATTTT. Translating it yields CASSQGLRNQPQHF.

The chain uses TRBV25-1 and TRBJ2-7; 8 nucleotides align to TRBD2. Trimming removed 4 bases from V and 7 bases from J; junction bases left unmatched: 15. There are 16 residues in the CDR3. The germline V gene has CDR1 MGHDK and CDR2 SYGVNS. The CDR3 DNA sequence: TGTGCCAGCAGTGCCCTCGGACTAGCCGCCAAGGGGGAGCAGTACTTC. Translated: CASSALGLAAKGEQYF.